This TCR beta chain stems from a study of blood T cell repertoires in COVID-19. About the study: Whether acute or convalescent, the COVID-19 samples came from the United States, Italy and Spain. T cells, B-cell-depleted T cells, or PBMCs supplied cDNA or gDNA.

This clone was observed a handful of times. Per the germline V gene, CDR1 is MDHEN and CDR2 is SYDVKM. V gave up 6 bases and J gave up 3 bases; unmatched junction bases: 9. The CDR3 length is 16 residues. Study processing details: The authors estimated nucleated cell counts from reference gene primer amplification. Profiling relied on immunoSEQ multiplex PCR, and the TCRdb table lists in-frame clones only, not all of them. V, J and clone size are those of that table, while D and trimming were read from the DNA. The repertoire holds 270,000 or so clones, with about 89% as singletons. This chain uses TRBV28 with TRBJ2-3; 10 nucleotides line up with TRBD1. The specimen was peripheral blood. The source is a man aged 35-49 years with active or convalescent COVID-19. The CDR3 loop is CASRAPGTGVTDTQYF. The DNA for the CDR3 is TGTGCCAGCAGGGCCCCCGGGACAGGGGTGACAGATACGCAGTATTTT.